This record covers a single T cell receptor beta chain. Antigen: not known. Regarding treatment: roughly 19 received Ad26.COV2.S at low or high dose, single or two shots; about 5 received placebo; per-sample allocation not given. Day 63 after the first injection of vaccine or placebo was the sampling time. The record originates from a study of Ad26.COV2.S vaccination and SARS-CoV-2 variants. Whole-study context: Donor got 5x10^10 or 1x10^11 viral particles of Ad26.COV2.S.

Some clones are missing from TCRdb's copy, which holds only in-frame ones; the method was immunoSEQ multiplex PCR. The table includes roughly 350,000 clones, 88% detected once. Overall study findings and caveats: Those who received the vaccine showed greater spike-specific TCR breadth than those given placebo. Substantial breadth was reported for post-vaccination spike-specific CD8+ and CD4+ T cells. The TCR breadth and depth analyses may have produced an underestimate of total T cell responses.

This sequence originates from a person between 18 and 65 years old who received the Ad26.COV2.S COVID-19 vaccine or a placebo. Sample: peripheral blood, taken in a trial of Ad26.COV2.S vaccine versus placebo.

CDR3 DNA: TGTGCCAGCAGTACAGGGGTTGGGTCACCCCTCCACTTT. This encodes CASSTGVGSPLHF. This rearrangement joins TRBV7-3 to TRBJ1-6, with 7 bases fitting TRBD1. J lost 10 bases, V lost 6 bases, and 6 bases had no gene match. The CDR3 consists of 13 residues. Per germline, CDR1 SGHTA and CDR2 FQGTGA.